This passage covers 17 T cell receptor beta chains from one sample sequenced in a study of human T cells and chemical hapten exposure. Sample time point: pre-sensitization, week 0. This sample's treatment: therapeutic diphenylcyclopropenone sensitization with weekly scalp DPC. TCRdb ran MiXCR on the RACE reads and lists one entry per CDR3 protein. The table includes some 84,000 distinct CDR3 sequences, 8.5% detected once. This specimen consisted of whole blood, obtained in connection with sensitization to the hapten diphenylcyclopropenone (DPC). The receptors were sampled from a man aged 35 to 55 with alopecia areata. Some clones in this sample may be carry-over from other donors' samples.

This clonotype occurred a few times. The V and J genes are TRBV2 and TRBJ1-5; weak D call: TRBD1 (5 bases). Germline lookup yields CDR1 SNHLY and CDR2 FYNNEI. CDR3 length: 15 amino acids. V shed 6 bases and J shed 0 bases, with 12 bases lying between them. CDR3 DNA sequence: TGTGCCAGCAGGAATCAGGGACTTAGCAATCAGCCCCAGCATTTT. Translated, it gives CASRNQGLSNQPQHF. The variable domain in full, with the rest retrieved from reference TRBV2 and TRBJ1-5, is EPEVTQTPSHQVTQMGQEVILRCVPISNHLYFYWYRQILGQKVEFLVSFYNNEISEKSEIFDDQFSVERPDGSNFTLKIRSTKLEDSAMYFCASRNQGLSNQPQHFGDGTRLSIL.

Sample share makes this clonotype medium-sized (0.01 to 0.1%). V is TRBV27 and J is TRBJ2-2; 8 bases match TRBD2. This CDR3 is 17 amino acids long. V was pared by 4 bases and J by 4 bases, with 11 bases of the junction left unmatched. CDR1 MNHEY and CDR2 SMNVEV come from the germline V gene (reference sequence). The CDR3: CASSSPNSGISTGELFF. CDR3 nucleotides: TGTGCCAGCAGTTCTCCAAATAGCGGGATCTCCACCGGGGAGCTGTTTTTT.

The chain recombines TRBV5-1 with TRBJ2-1, with 9 bases matching TRBD1. Trimming cost V 3 bases and J 8 bases; bases outside gene matches: 6. The CDR3 runs to 14 residues. Per the germline V gene, CDR1 is SGHRS and CDR2 is YFSETQ. CDR3 residues: CASSWGQGFDEQFF. The DNA for the CDR3 is TGCGCCAGCAGCTGGGGACAGGGTTTCGATGAGCAGTTCTTC.

This clonotype was seen many times. The V and J genes are TRBV25-1 and TRBJ1-1, with no clear D. Germline assignment: CDR1 MGHDK and CDR2 SYGVNS. This CDR3 comprises 14 residues. V gave up 2 bases and J gave up 0 bases, with 7 bases separating them. CDR3 bases: TGTGCCAGCAGTGAAGGGGTAATGAACACTGAAGCTTTCTTT. Translating gives CASSEGVMNTEAFF.

This clonotype has a handful of counts. The gene calls are TRBV29-1 and TRBJ1-4; D perhaps matches TRBD1 (6 bases). Germline lookup yields CDR1 SQVTM and CDR2 ANQGSEA. The CDR3 is 13 amino acids. V dropped 5 bases and J dropped 6 bases, with 13 bases sitting between them. The CDR3 nucleotides read TGCAGCGTTAAGGCAGGGGAGTATGAAAAACTGTTTTTT. It specifies CSVKAGEYEKLFF.

The chain recombines TRBV28 with TRBJ1-3; D remains ambiguous. V lost 5 bases and J 0 bases, leaving 8 bases between the germline ends. There are 14 residues in the CDR3. Germline values: CDR1 MDHEN, CDR2 SYDVKM. The CDR3 sequence is CASSTEFSGNTIYF. As DNA, the CDR3 is TGTGCCAGCAGTACCGAGTTCTCTGGAAACACCATATATTTT.

This clonotype was detected a few times. This chain links TRBV20-1 with TRBJ2-7; no reliable D call. V was shortened by 3 bases and J by 2 bases, with 8 bases between the two germline ends. The CDR3 length is 12 residues. CDR1 and CDR2 (germline): DFQATT, SNEGSKA (reference sequence). CDR3 coding DNA: TGCAGTGCTAGGGTACAGCCCTACGAGCAGTACTTC. Its translation is CSARVQPYEQYF.

Points on this clonotype: One junction end disagrees with the germline gene, perhaps due to a read error. The chain combines TRBV20-1 with TRBJ2-7, with D possibly being TRBD1 (7 bases). The germline CDR1 and CDR2 sequences are DFQATT and SNEGSKA (reference sequence). This CDR3 has 16 amino acids. CDR3 nucleotide sequence: TGCATTGCTAGAGACCTCAGGGGGGTGAGCACCTACGAGCAGTACTTC. It encodes CIARDLRGVSTYEQYF.

This clonotype has just a few counts. This chain uses TRBV10-3 with TRBJ2-1; 7 nucleotides align to TRBD2. V trimming: 7 bases; J trimming: 4 bases; junction bases outside the gene matches: 7. The CDR3 has 14 amino acids. The V gene's germline CDR1 is ENHRY and CDR2 SYGVKD. Here the CDR3 reads CAIMGGSPYNEQFF. The CDR3 coding sequence is TGTGCCATCATGGGCGGGAGCCCTTACAATGAGCAGTTCTTC.

This clonotype was counted between two and nine times. The chain combines TRBV6-6 with TRBJ2-5; 9 bases are a match to TRBD1. CDR1 is MNHNY and CDR2 is SVGAGI in the germline V gene (reference sequence). The J segment lost 3 bases and the V segment lost 1 base, leaving 9 bases of the junction unmatched. The CDR3 is 17 residues long. The CDR3 DNA reads as TGTGCCAGCAGTTACTGGCCGACCGGGACAGGGAAAGAGACCCAGTACTTC. This sequence encodes CASSYWPTGTGKETQYF.

This clonotype showed up just a few times. The chain is built from TRBV2 and TRBJ1-5; 7 bases align to TRBD1. The length of the CDR3 is 15 residues. Germline lookup yields CDR1 SNHLY and CDR2 FYNNEI. The V segment lost 7 bases and the J segment 6 bases; nucleotides outside the gene matches: 12. In DNA, the CDR3 is TGTGCCAGCATTCTTGAAACAGGGGTGGGTCAGCCCCAGCATTTT. It translates to CASILETGVGQPQHF. Based on the CDR3 plus reference TRBV2 and TRBJ1-5, the full variable domain is EPEVTQTPSHQVTQMGQEVILRCVPISNHLYFYWYRQILGQKVEFLVSFYNNEISEKSEIFDDQFSVERPDGSNFTLKIRSTKLEDSAMYFCASILETGVGQPQHFGDGTRLSIL.

There are many counts of this clonotype. The rearrangement joins TRBV30 to TRBJ1-5; 10 nucleotides agree with TRBD1. Germline-derived CDR1 and CDR2 are GTSNPN and SVGIG (reference sequence). Losses at the gene ends were 3 bases for V and 9 bases for J; bases not matched to a gene: 11. The CDR3 spans 15 residues. The chain's CDR3 is CAWSRAGTGVTPQHF. The CDR3 coding sequence is TGTGCCTGGAGCAGGGCAGGGACAGGGGTCACGCCCCAGCATTTT.

The sample holds a few counts of this clonotype. This chain uses TRBV28 with TRBJ2-1; 11 bases fit TRBD2. V was clipped by 5 bases and J by 0 bases; unmatched bases: 12. Germline CDR1 reads MDHEN; CDR2 reads SYDVKM. The CDR3 loop spans 19 amino acids. This CDR3 reads CASSPKRTSGRSSYNEQFF. CDR3 coding DNA: TGTGCCAGCAGTCCAAAGAGAACTAGCGGGAGAAGCTCCTACAATGAGCAGTTCTTC.

This clonotype was recorded at least ten times. The rearrangement uses TRBV29-1 and TRBJ1-1; 8 bases fit TRBD1. Per the germline V gene, CDR1 is SQVTM and CDR2 is ANQGSEA. Trimming took 7 bases from V and 2 from J; bases not matched to a gene: 6. The CDR3 sequence is 13 residues long. In DNA, the CDR3 is TGCAGCGGGGGGACAGGCGGCAACACTGAAGCTTTCTTT. Its translation: CSGGTGGNTEAFF.

This clonotype was found many times. V gene TRBV7-2 combines with J gene TRBJ1-3; unclear D gene. The germline CDR1 and CDR2 sequences are SGHTA and FQGNSA. V was clipped by 5 bases and J by 0 bases, with 11 bases between them. The CDR3 runs to 15 residues. CDR3 in DNA: TGTGCCAGCAGCCCAGGAGGTTTCTCTGGAAACACCATATATTTT. Translation: CASSPGGFSGNTIYF.

This clonotype occurred a few times. The rearrangement uses TRBV12-3 or TRBV12-4 and TRBJ1-4; D is perhaps TRBD1 (6 bases). V was clipped by 2 bases and J by 6 bases, with 10 bases between them. The CDR3 is 14 amino acids. CDR3 protein: CASSLFRGDEKLFF. The CDR3 region has the DNA TGTGCCAGCAGTTTATTCAGGGGAGATGAAAAACTGTTTTTT.

At least ten counts were recorded for this clonotype. The rearrangement joins TRBV5-1 to TRBJ1-1, with TRBD1 matching over 7 bases. V gave up 5 bases and J gave up 1 base; unmatched junction bases: 2. The CDR3 is made up of 13 amino acids. Germline V gene data show CDR1 as SGHRS and CDR2 as YFSETQ. Here the CDR3 DNA reads TGCGCCAGCAGTTGGGACAGGAACACTGAAGCTTTCTTT. Amino acid sequence: CASSWDRNTEAFF.